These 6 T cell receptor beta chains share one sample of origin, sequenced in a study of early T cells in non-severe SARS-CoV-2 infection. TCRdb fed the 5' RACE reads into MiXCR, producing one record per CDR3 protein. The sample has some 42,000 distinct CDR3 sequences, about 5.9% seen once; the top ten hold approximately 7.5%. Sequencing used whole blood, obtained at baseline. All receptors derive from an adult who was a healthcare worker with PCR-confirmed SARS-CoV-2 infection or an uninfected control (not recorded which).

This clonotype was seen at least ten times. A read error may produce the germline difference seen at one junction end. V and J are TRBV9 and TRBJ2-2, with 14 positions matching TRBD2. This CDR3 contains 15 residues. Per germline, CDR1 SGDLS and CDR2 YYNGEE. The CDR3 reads CASSSGTSGGRELFF. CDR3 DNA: TGTGCCAGCAGCTCAGGGACTAGCGGGGGAAGGGAACTGTTTTTT.

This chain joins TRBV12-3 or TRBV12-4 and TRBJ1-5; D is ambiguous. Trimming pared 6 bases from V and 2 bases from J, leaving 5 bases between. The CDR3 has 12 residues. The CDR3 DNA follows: TGTGCCAGCAGCCCCCGCAATCAGCCCCAGCATTTT. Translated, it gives CASSPRNQPQHF.

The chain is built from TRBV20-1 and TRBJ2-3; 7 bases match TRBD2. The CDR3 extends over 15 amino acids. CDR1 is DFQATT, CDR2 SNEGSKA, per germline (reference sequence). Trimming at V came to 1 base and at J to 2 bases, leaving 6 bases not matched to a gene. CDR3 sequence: CSARGGSGVTDTQYF. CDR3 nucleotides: TGCAGTGCTAGAGGCGGCAGCGGGGTCACAGATACGCAGTATTTT.

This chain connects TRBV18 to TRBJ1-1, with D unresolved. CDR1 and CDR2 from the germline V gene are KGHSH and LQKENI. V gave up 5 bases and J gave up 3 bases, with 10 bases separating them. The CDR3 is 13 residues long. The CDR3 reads CASSYMRDTEAFF. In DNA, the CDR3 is TGTGCCAGCTCATACATGAGGGACACTGAAGCTTTCTTT.

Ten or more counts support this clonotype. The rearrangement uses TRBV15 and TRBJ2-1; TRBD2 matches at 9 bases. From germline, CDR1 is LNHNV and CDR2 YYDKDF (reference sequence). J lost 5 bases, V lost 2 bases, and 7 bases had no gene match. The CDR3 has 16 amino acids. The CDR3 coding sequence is TGTGCCACCAGCAGACCCCCTAGCGGGGCTAACAATGAGCAGTTCTTC. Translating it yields CATSRPPSGANNEQFF.

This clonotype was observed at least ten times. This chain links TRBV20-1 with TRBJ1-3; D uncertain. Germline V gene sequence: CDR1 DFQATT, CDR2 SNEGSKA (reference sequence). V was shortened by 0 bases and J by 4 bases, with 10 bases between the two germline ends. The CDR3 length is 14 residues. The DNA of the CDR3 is TGCAGTGCTAGAGATCGGTTTGTGGGAAACACCATATATTTT. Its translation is CSARDRFVGNTIYF.